The rows below give T cell receptor beta chains drawn from one sample of a study of blood T cells in healthy people across ages. TCRdb processed the 5' RACE reads anew with MiXCR; each CDR3 protein has one entry. The sample lists over 950,000 distinct CDR3 sequences, more than 30% seen once, with around 13% in the top ten. Source material: blood. The receptors originated from a man between 18 and 35 years old in good health. Both conserved end residues are part of each CDR3. Each record gives: V gene, clone size, J gene, D gene, CDR3 DNA, CDR3 protein. D genes are given only for firm matches. Not every row has a clone size; where given, it reads once, few, many or a size class.

V gene: TRBV27; clone size: -; J gene: TRBJ1-1; D gene: -; CDR3 DNA: TGTGCCAGCAGCTTCGGGTACAGTGATGAAGCTTTCTTT; CDR3 protein: CASSFGYSDEAFF
V gene: TRBV12-3/TRBV12-4; clone size: few; J gene: TRBJ1-1; D gene: -; CDR3 DNA: TGTGCCAGCAGTTTGGCCCGTGAAGCTTTCTTT; CDR3 protein: CASSLAREAFF
V gene: TRBV20-1; clone size: -; J gene: TRBJ1-4; D gene: TRBD1; CDR3 DNA: TGCAGTGCTGCCCGACAGGGAAGGGATGAAAAACTGTTTTTT; CDR3 protein: CSAARQGRDEKLFF
V gene: TRBV6-1; clone size: -; J gene: TRBJ2-1; D gene: TRBD2; CDR3 DNA: TGTGCCAGCAGTCCCGGACTAGCGGGGGGGCCTGTCAATGAGCAGTTCTTC; CDR3 protein: CASSPGLAGGPVNEQFF
V gene: TRBV7-9; clone size: -; J gene: TRBJ2-1; D gene: -; CDR3 DNA: TGTGCCAACAGTCCCAAGGCGGGTTTGGCGAGCTCCTACAATGAGCAGTTCTTC; CDR3 protein: CANSPKAGLASSYNEQFF
V gene: TRBV9; clone size: few; J gene: TRBJ2-5; D gene: -; CDR3 DNA: TGTGCCAGCAGCGTAGTCGGTCTAGAAGAGACCCAGTACTTC; CDR3 protein: CASSVVGLEETQYF
V gene: TRBV24-1; clone size: once; J gene: TRBJ2-3; D gene: TRBD1; CDR3 DNA: TGTGCCACCAGTGACAACAGGGGACCAACAGATACGCAGTATTTT; CDR3 protein: CATSDNRGPTDTQYF
V gene: TRBV20-1; clone size: -; J gene: TRBJ2-7; D gene: -; CDR3 DNA: TGCAGTGCTAGAGATGGAGGTCGGAATGAGCAGTACTTC; CDR3 protein: CSARDGGRNEQYF
V gene: TRBV5-1; clone size: few; J gene: TRBJ1-1; D gene: TRBD1; CDR3 DNA: TGTGCCAGCAGCGTAGGACAGGGGACGAACACTGAAGCTTTCTTT; CDR3 protein: CASSVGQGTNTEAFF
V gene: TRBV20-1; clone size: -; J gene: TRBJ1-2; D gene: -; CDR3 DNA: TGCAGTGCTAGGGATAATATAAAGGCTAACTATGGCTACACCTTC; CDR3 protein: CSARDNIKANYGYTF
V gene: TRBV7-2; clone size: -; J gene: TRBJ2-3; D gene: TRBD2; CDR3 DNA: TGTGCCAGCAGCTTAGCCCCCGGGACTAGCGGGGGGGCTCTGGATACGCAGTATTTT; CDR3 protein: CASSLAPGTSGGALDTQYF
V gene: TRBV7-6; clone size: few; J gene: TRBJ2-3; D gene: -; CDR3 DNA: TGTGCCAGCAGACCTGGGACCTCATTCACAGATACGCAGTATTTT; CDR3 protein: CASRPGTSFTDTQYF
V gene: TRBV5-1; clone size: -; J gene: TRBJ1-1; D gene: -; CDR3 DNA: TGCGCCAGCAGCTTGGAATCTGGTGTCACTGAAGCTTTCTTT; CDR3 protein: CASSLESGVTEAFF
V gene: TRBV21-1; clone size: -; J gene: TRBJ2-1; D gene: -; CDR3 DNA: TGTGCCAGCAGCAAAGCGCTCGACAGGCCTCTAAGGCCCTCCTACAATGAGCAGTTCTTC; CDR3 protein: CASSKALDRPLRPSYNEQFF
V gene: TRBV15; clone size: -; J gene: TRBJ1-2; D gene: -; CDR3 DNA: TGTGCCACCAGCAGAGATTCGGTGCAAGGGGGTGGCTACACCTTC; CDR3 protein: CATSRDSVQGGGYTF
V gene: TRBV6-1; clone size: few; J gene: TRBJ2-7; D gene: TRBD1; CDR3 DNA: TGTGCCAGCAAACAGGGGGGCGAGCAGTACTTC; CDR3 protein: CASKQGGEQYF
V gene: TRBV6-2/TRBV6-3; clone size: -; J gene: TRBJ1-2; D gene: TRBD1; CDR3 DNA: TGTGCCAGCACTCTCCGGGACAGGCCTCATTACTACTATGGCTACACCTTC; CDR3 protein: CASTLRDRPHYYYGYTF
V gene: TRBV20-1; clone size: many; J gene: TRBJ2-3; D gene: TRBD2; CDR3 DNA: TGCAGTGCGGTGACTAGCGGGGCAGATACGCAGTATTTT; CDR3 protein: CSAVTSGADTQYF
V gene: TRBV7-8; clone size: -; J gene: TRBJ1-4; D gene: -; CDR3 DNA: TGTGCCAGCAGCATAGGGTTAATTAATGAAAAACTGTTTTTT; CDR3 protein: CASSIGLINEKLFF
V gene: TRBV4-3; clone size: -; J gene: TRBJ1-4; D gene: TRBD1; CDR3 DNA: TGCGCCAGCAGCCAAAATGACAGGGGGGGTAATGAAAAACTGTTTTTT; CDR3 protein: CASSQNDRGGNEKLFF